Listed below are T cell receptor beta chains from one sample, sequenced in a study of blood T cell repertoires in COVID-19. Produced via immunoSEQ multiplex PCR; TCRdb's table is partial and in-frame only. The sample lists over 150,000 clones, around nine tenths seen once, with just over 2.5% in the top ten. The material sequenced was peripheral blood. The receptors were sampled from a woman of 80 years or more with COVID-19, enrolled during active disease. CDR3s include the opening cysteine and the closing phenylalanine or tryptophan. The D gene is left open where the match is weak. Expanded clones get a size class; other rows say once, few or many, or leave the size out.

>TRBJ1-2|NA|TRBV7-2|NA
TGTGCCAGCAGCCCGGACAGAAACTATGGCTACACCTTC
CASSPDRNYGYTF
>TRBJ1-1|NA|TRBV7-6|NA
TGTGCCAGCAGCTTAAGCAGGGGTTTGAACACTGAAGCTTTCTTT
CASSLSRGLNTEAFF
>TRBJ1-4|few|TRBV7-9|TRBD1
TGTGCCAGCAGCTTAGGCCGTAGCTCGGACAGGGTAGTTGAAAAACTGTTTTTT
CASSLGRSSDRVVEKLFF
>TRBJ2-2|NA|TRBV5-4|TRBD2
TGTGCCAGCAGCTTGTTCCCCGGGACTATAAACACCGGGGAGCTGTTTTTT
CASSLFPGTINTGELFF
>TRBJ2-1|few|TRBV3-1/TRBV3-2|TRBD1
TGTGCCAGCAGCTCCGGGACAGGGGGCTATGAGCAGTTCTTC
CASSSGTGGYEQFF
>TRBJ1-4|NA|TRBV28|NA
TGTGCCAGCAGTGACAGTTCGGGTGAAAAACTGTTTTTT
CASSDSSGEKLFF
>TRBJ2-3|NA|TRBV25-1|NA
TGTGCCAGCACACGGGCAGATACGCAGTATTTT
CASTRADTQYF
>TRBJ2-1|few|TRBV11-3|TRBD2
TGTGCCAGCAGTTCTGGTGATAGCGGGAGAACTCGGTCAAGTGAGCAGTTCTTC
CASSSGDSGRTRSSEQFF
>TRBJ2-1|once|TRBV5-1|NA
TGCGCCAGCAGCTTGGGACTTGCGAGGGATGAGCAGTTCTTC
CASSLGLARDEQFF
>TRBJ1-2|NA|TRBV12-3/TRBV12-4|NA
TGTGCCAGCAGTTTTTCGGGGGGGAATGGCTACACCTTC
CASSFSGGNGYTF
>TRBJ2-1|NA|TRBV7-2|TRBD2
TGTGCCAGCAGCTTGCATTTGACTAGCGGGAGGGACAATGAGCAGTTCTTC
CASSLHLTSGRDNEQFF
>TRBJ2-7|NA|TRBV6-5|NA
TGTGCCAGCAGTCTGGAGGCCGTCTACGAGCAGTACTTC
CASSLEAVYEQYF
>TRBJ1-1|NA|TRBV9|NA
TGTGCCAGCAGCGTAGGGTGGACACGCACTGAAGCTTTCTTT
CASSVGWTRTEAFF
>TRBJ1-4|NA|TRBV7-8|NA
TGTGCCAGCAGCTTAGTTCGGTTGGAAGGGGTGCGAGAAGTTGCTAATGAAAAACTGTTTTTT
CASSLVRLEGVREVANEKLFF
>TRBJ2-2|NA|TRBV18|NA
TGTGCCAGCTCACCATACAGGTCGAACACCGGGGAGCTGTTTTTT
CASSPYRSNTGELFF
>TRBJ1-2|NA|TRBV11-2|TRBD1
TGTGCCAGCAGCCTTGGACAGGTTGGCTACACCTTC
CASSLGQVGYTF
>TRBJ2-1|NA|TRBV19|TRBD2
TGTGCCAGTAGTATCGGCAGCGGGAGTAACAATGAGCAGTTCTTC
CASSIGSGSNNEQFF
>TRBJ2-4|NA|TRBV3-1/TRBV3-2|TRBD1
TGTGCCAGCAGCCAGATACAGGGGGCGAAGAACATTCAGTACTTC
CASSQIQGAKNIQYF
>TRBJ2-3|NA|TRBV5-1|TRBD2
TGCGCCAGCAGCGTGGAAGCGGGAGGAGATACGCAGTATTTT
CASSVEAGGDTQYF